This T cell receptor beta chain was found in a study of blood T cell repertoires in COVID-19. Per germline, CDR1 KGHSH and CDR2 LQKENI. This CDR3 contains 16 residues. Losses at the gene ends were 6 bases for V and 8 bases for J; bases not matched to a gene: 9. The data were produced by immunoSEQ multiplex PCR, yet TCRdb's version contains in-frame clones alone and is incomplete. The sample has about 180,000 clones, about four fifths seen once; the top ten hold roughly 6.8%. The count of this clone is one. This chain connects TRBV18 to TRBJ1-6; 11 bases map to TRBD1. Material for sequencing was peripheral blood. The source of this sequence is a man aged 70 or older with active or convalescent COVID-19. The CDR3 DNA follows: TGTGCCAGCTCGCTAATGCGGGACAGGGGGGATTCACCCCTCCACTTT. Its translation is CASSLMRDRGDSPLHF. Full variable domain (missing parts from reference TRBV18 and TRBJ1-6): NAGVMQNPRHLVRRRGQEARLRCSPMKGHSHVYWYRQLPEEGLKFMVYLQKENIIDESGMPKERFSAEFPKEGPSILRIQQVVRGDSAAYFCASSLMRDRGDSPLHFGNGTRLTVT.